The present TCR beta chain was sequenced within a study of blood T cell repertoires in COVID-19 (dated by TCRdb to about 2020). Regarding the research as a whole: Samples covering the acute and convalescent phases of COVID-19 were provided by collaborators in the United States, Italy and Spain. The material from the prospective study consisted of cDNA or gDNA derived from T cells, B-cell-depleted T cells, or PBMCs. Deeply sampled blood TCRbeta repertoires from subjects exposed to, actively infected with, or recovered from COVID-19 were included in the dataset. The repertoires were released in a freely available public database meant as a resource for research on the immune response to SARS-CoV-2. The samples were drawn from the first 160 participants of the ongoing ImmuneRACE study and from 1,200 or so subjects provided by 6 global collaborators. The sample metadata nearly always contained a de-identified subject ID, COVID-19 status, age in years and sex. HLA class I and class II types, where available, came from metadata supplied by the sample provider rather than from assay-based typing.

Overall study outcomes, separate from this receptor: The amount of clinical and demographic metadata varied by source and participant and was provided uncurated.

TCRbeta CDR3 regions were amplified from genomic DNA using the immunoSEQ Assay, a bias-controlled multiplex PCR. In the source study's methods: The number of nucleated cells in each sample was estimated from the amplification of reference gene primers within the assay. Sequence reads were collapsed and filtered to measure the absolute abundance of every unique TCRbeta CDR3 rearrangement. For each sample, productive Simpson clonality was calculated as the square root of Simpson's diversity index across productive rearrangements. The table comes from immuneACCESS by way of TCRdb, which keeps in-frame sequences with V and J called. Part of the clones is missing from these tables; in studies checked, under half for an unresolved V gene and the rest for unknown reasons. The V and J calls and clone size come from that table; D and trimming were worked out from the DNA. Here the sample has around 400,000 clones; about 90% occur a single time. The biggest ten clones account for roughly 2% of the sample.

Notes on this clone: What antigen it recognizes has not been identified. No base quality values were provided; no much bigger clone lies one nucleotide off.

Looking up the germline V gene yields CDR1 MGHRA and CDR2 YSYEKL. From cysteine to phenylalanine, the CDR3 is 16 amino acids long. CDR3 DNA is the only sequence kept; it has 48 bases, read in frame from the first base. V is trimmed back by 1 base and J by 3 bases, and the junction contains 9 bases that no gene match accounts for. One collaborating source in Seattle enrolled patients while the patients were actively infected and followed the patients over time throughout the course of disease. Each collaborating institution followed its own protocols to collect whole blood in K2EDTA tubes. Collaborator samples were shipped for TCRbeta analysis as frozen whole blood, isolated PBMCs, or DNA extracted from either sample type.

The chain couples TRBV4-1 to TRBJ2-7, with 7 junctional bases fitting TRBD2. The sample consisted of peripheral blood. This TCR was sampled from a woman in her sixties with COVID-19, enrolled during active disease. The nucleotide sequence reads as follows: TGCGCCAGCAGCCAAGGAGGCGGGGGAAACCGCTACGAGCAGTACTTC. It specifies CASSQGGGGNRYEQYF.